Listed below are T cell receptor beta chains from one sample, sequenced in a study of PD-1 blockade in mismatch repair-deficient tumors. Only in-frame clones appear in the TCRdb table, and some are missing; sequencing was by immunoSEQ multiplex PCR. The sample lists 35,000 to 45,000 clones; 80% to 90% were seen once. Sequencing used peripheral blood, obtained around 76 weeks after starting pembrolizumab. Source of these receptors: an adult with mismatch repair-deficient cancer. CDR3s include the opening cysteine and the closing phenylalanine or tryptophan. D genes are given only for firm matches. Rows may omit the clone size; those that give it use once, few, many or a size class.

TRBV5-6	NA	NA	TRBJ2-7	CASSPRGSLVHEQYF	TGTGCCAGCAGCCCCCGGGGTTCTCTGGTCCACGAGCAGTACTTC
TRBV9	NA	NA	TRBJ1-2	CASSPRTENYGYTF	TGTGCCAGCAGCCCCCGGACAGAGAACTATGGCTACACCTTC
TRBV30	NA	NA	TRBJ1-5	CAWSVSGNQPQHF	TGTGCCTGGAGTGTATCAGGGAATCAGCCCCAGCATTTT
TRBV7-2	NA	TRBD1	TRBJ1-2	CASSQGALGYTF	TGTGCCAGCAGCCAGGGGGCGCTCGGCTACACCTTC
TRBV4-1	once	NA	TRBJ1-4	CASSTDRVYEKLFF	TGCGCCAGCAGCACTGATCGGGTATATGAAAAACTGTTTTTT
TRBV5-1	NA	TRBD1	TRBJ1-4	CASMPGTAEEKLFF	TGCGCCAGCATGCCCGGGACAGCGGAGGAAAAACTGTTTTTT
TRBV6-6	NA	NA	TRBJ2-1	CASSYSSHVDEQFF	TGTGCCAGCAGTTACTCTTCTCACGTCGATGAGCAGTTCTTC
TRBV11-2	once	NA	TRBJ1-1	CASSLALNGKDTEAFF	TGTGCCAGCAGCTTAGCGCTAAACGGCAAGGACACTGAAGCTTTCTTT
TRBV11-2	NA	NA	TRBJ2-1	CASSFTQKGGNEQFF	TGTGCCAGCAGCTTTACCCAGAAGGGAGGTAATGAGCAGTTCTTC
TRBV19	once	TRBD1	TRBJ1-2	CASTPLDRGPHGYTF	TGTGCCAGTACCCCTCTAGACAGGGGGCCCCATGGCTACACCTTC
TRBV6-6	NA	NA	TRBJ2-2	CASSVSGELFF	TGTGCCAGCAGCGTTTCCGGGGAGCTGTTTTTT
TRBV5-5	NA	NA	TRBJ2-7	CASSLRGSYEQYF	TGTGCCAGCAGCTTGAGGGGGTCTTACGAGCAGTACTTC
TRBV5-4	NA	NA	TRBJ2-3	CASSLASSPDTQYF	TGTGCCAGCAGCTTGGCTTCGTCCCCAGATACGCAGTATTTT
TRBV19	once	TRBD2	TRBJ2-3	CASSLIAGATTDTQYF	TGTGCCAGTAGTTTAATAGCGGGAGCGACCACAGATACGCAGTATTTT
TRBV11-1	NA	TRBD1	TRBJ2-2	CASSRSDRDRGELFF	TGTGCCAGCAGCAGAAGCGACCGGGACAGGGGGGAGCTGTTTTTT
TRBV9	NA	TRBD2	TRBJ2-1	CASSLGTSGYNEQFF	TGTGCCAGCAGCCTTGGGACTAGTGGCTACAATGAGCAGTTCTTC
TRBV12-5	few	NA	TRBJ1-1	CASGTGPMNTEAFF	TGTGCTAGTGGGACCGGGCCGATGAACACTGAAGCTTTCTTT